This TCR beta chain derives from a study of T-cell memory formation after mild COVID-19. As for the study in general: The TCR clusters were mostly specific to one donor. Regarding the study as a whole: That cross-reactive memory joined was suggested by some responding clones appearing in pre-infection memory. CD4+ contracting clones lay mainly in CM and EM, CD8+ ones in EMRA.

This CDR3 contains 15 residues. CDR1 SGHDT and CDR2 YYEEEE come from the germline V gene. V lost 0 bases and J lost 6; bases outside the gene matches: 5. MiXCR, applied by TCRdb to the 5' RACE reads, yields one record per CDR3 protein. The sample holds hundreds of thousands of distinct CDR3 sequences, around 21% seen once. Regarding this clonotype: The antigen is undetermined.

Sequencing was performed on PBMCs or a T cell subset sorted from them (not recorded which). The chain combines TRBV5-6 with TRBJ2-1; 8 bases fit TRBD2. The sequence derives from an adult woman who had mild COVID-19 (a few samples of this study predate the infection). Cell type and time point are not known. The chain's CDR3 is CASSLGYGGGNEQFF. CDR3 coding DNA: TGTGCCAGCAGCTTGGGGTACGGGGGGGGCAATGAGCAGTTCTTC.